The sequence of this TCR beta chain was determined in a study of radiation and T cells in renal cell carcinoma. Findings and caveats of the study: No pretreatment tumor biopsies were available for baseline clonotypes.

The repertoire was sequenced with immunoSEQ multiplex PCR; TCRdb's copy has only in-frame clones and lacks some. This sample has about 150,000 clones, with roughly nine tenths found just once. Concerning this clone: Its antigen is unknown.

Trimming removed 6 bases from V and 7 bases from J; junction bases left unmatched: 4. This CDR3 is 13 amino acids long. Germline-derived CDR1 and CDR2 are SNHLY and FYNNEI. Time point noted: baseline pretreatment blood. The treatment is: 15 Gy SBRT to primary tumor, nephrectomy 4 weeks later. Clear cell pathology was present in this patient's renal cell carcinoma. Sequencing was performed on blood, taken from a patient whose treatment included radiotherapy and nephrectomy. The origin of this receptor is a woman in her sixties or seventies with renal cell carcinoma. V usage is TRBV2 and J usage is TRBJ1-4; TRBD1 matches 8 bases. The CDR3 loop reads CASSRGLSEKLFF. CDR3 in DNA: TGTGCCAGCAGCAGGGGGCTTAGTGAAAAACTGTTTTTT.